Below, 17 T cell receptor beta chains from the same sample are listed, as sequenced in a study of read filtering for tumor transcriptome and immune sequencing. From around 440 ng of RNA, a library with molecular barcoded alpha/delta and beta/gamma adaptors was made. TCRdb independently ran MiXCR on the reads; one entry per CDR3 protein. The data contain approximately 62,000 distinct CDR3 sequences, around 19% of them singletons. The sequenced material came from a population of CD138-negative cells sorted from bone marrow. Receptor source: a donor aged 40 or older with multiple myeloma.

Comment on this clonotype: A far larger clone is only one base removed, so a read error is likely. The rearrangement uses TRBV7-2 and TRBJ2-1; 10 nucleotides line up with TRBD2. The ends lost 4 bases at V and 14 bases at J; junction bases unmatched: 8. This CDR3 has 13 amino acids. Per germline, CDR1 SGHTA and CDR2 FQGNSA. The CDR3: CASSSSSGGGEFF. CDR3 coding DNA: TGTGCCAGCAGCTCATCTAGCGGGGGTGGAGAGTTCTTC.

This chain joins TRBV7-8 and TRBJ2-7, with TRBD2 identical over 7 bases. The CDR3 contains 14 residues. The V segment lost 1 base and the J segment 2 bases; nucleotides outside the gene matches: 2. Germline V gene sequence: CDR1 SGHVS, CDR2 FQNEAQ. CDR3 region: CASSLVAGAYEQYF. CDR3 nucleotides: TGTGCCAGCAGCTTAGTCGCGGGGGCCTACGAGCAGTACTTC.

This clonotype was seen ten or more times. The chain links TRBV2 to TRBJ1-2; TRBD1 matches 9 bases. J gave up 5 bases and V 6 bases, and 7 bases lay outside the gene matches. The CDR3 loop spans 14 amino acids. Germline CDR1 and CDR2: SNHLY and FYNNEI. Here the CDR3 DNA reads TGTGCCAGCAGGGACAGGGGCCTGGGTTATGGCTACACCTTC. It is translated as CASRDRGLGYGYTF.

In its sample, this clonotype was seen a few times. A much larger clone differs from this one at a single base, so this may be a read error. CDR3 region: CASSRHGREDGYTF. The CDR3 coding sequence is TGTGCCAGCAGCCGACACGGCAGGGAAGATGGCTACACCTTC. This sequence joins TRBV12-3 or TRBV12-4 and TRBJ1-2, with a possible D match to TRBD1 (5 bases). The ends were cut back, 6 bases at V and 6 bases at J, with 17 bases in the middle. The CDR3 contains 14 residues.

This clonotype was counted ten times or more. The V call is TRBV12-3 or TRBV12-4, the J call TRBJ2-7; a weak D match, TRBD2 (5 bases). This CDR3 has 13 amino acids. The V and J ends lost 5 bases and 0 bases respectively, with 8 bases between them. The CDR3 nucleotides are TGTGCCAGCAGTACAGCGGTCTCCTACGAGCAGTACTTC. It translates to CASSTAVSYEQYF.

This clonotype appeared a few times. The chain combines TRBV20-1 with TRBJ2-7, with 13 bases that match TRBD2. J lost 1 base, V lost 8 bases, and 14 bases had no gene match. This CDR3 region has 17 residues. Per germline, CDR1 DFQATT and CDR2 SNEGSKA (reference sequence). For the CDR3, the DNA is TGCAGTTTACAGGGGGGACTAGCGGGATTTCATTCCTACGAGCAGTACTTC. This codes for CSLQGGLAGFHSYEQYF.

Notes on this clonotype: Just one base apart from a much larger clone, this may be a read error. CDR3 DNA: TGTGCCAGCAGCCGGTGGGAGGGGATCACAGATACGCGGTATTTT. Encoded protein: CASSRWEGITDTRYF. The chain couples TRBV11-2 to TRBJ2-3; 7 bases map to TRBD2. Germline V gives CDR1 SGHAT, CDR2 FQNNGV. The CDR3 loop spans 15 amino acids.

This clonotype has ten or more counts. The chain employs TRBV5-1 and TRBJ2-1; 10 bases are a match to TRBD2. The V gene end was trimmed by 4 bases and the J gene end by 7 bases; junction bases not matched to a gene: 8. The CDR3 spans 15 residues. Germline CDR1 reads SGHRS; CDR2 reads YFSETQ. CDR3 coding DNA: TGCGCCAGCAGCCTGAGCGGGGGGGCCGGAAATGAGCAGTTCTTC. This encodes CASSLSGGAGNEQFF.

The rearrangement joins TRBV24-1 to TRBJ2-1, with 9 nucleotides matching TRBD2. V lost 0 bases, J lost 5 bases, and 4 bases stayed unmatched. The germline V gene has CDR1 KGHDR and CDR2 SFDVKD. This CDR3 contains 16 residues. The DNA of the CDR3 is TGTGCCACCAGTGATTTGTCTAGCGGGAAGCACAATGAGCAGTTCTTC. Translated, it gives CATSDLSSGKHNEQFF.

At least ten counts were recorded for this clonotype. CDR3 sequence reads: CASSLLGPFVNSPLHF. The CDR3 DNA reads as TGTGCCAGCAGCTTATTAGGGCCTTTTGTTAATTCACCCCTCCACTTT. The chain combines TRBV7-3 with TRBJ1-6; D unclear. CDR1 is SGHTA and CDR2 is FQGTGA in the germline V gene. The CDR3 runs 16 residues. The V and J ends lost 2 bases and 6 bases respectively, with 14 bases between them.

In its sample, this clonotype was seen once. One end of the junction is discordant with germline, which a read error may explain. The chain combines TRBV7-8 with TRBJ2-1; the D call may be TRBD1 or TRBD2 (6 bases each). There are 14 residues in the CDR3. Germline CDR1 is SGHVS and CDR2 is FQNEAQ. The CDR3 DNA follows: TGTGCCAGCAGCTTAAGTTCGGGGGACAATGAGCAGCTCTTC. Encoded protein: CASSLSSGDNEQLF.

This clonotype has ten or more counts. V is TRBV11-3 and J is TRBJ2-1; TRBD2 matches 9 bases. CDR3 length: 15 residues. Germline V gives CDR1 SGHNT, CDR2 YENEEA. With V trimmed by 1 base and J by 3 bases, 1 base remained unmatched. The CDR3 coding sequence is TGTGCCAGCAGCTTAGGGACTAGCGACTACAATGAGCAGTTCTTC. Protein: CASSLGTSDYNEQFF.

About this clonotype: This is likely an artifact of a read error, given a far larger clone one base away. The chain combines TRBV7-8 with TRBJ2-1, with D possibly being TRBD2 (7 bases). Germline CDR1 and CDR2: SGHVS and FQNEAQ. CDR3 length: 15 residues. For the CDR3, the DNA is TGTGCCAGCTCGGGGGGCCCGAGCTCCTACAGTGAGCAGTTCTTC. It yields the protein CASSGGPSSYSEQFF. Drawing the rest from reference TRBV7-8 and TRBJ2-1, the complete variable domain is GAGVSQSPRYKVAKRGQDVALRCDPISGHVSLFWYQQALGQGPEFLTYFQNEAQLDKSGLPSDRFFAERPEGSVSTLKIQRTQQEDSAVYLCASSGGPSSYSEQFFGPGTRLTVL.

The CDR3 region is CASSLPVQGPPDEQYF. The DNA of the CDR3 is TGTGCCAGCAGTTTACCGGTACAGGGGCCCCCTGACGAGCAGTACTTC. V usage is TRBV28 and J usage is TRBJ2-7, with 7 bases fitting TRBD1. The length of the CDR3 is 16 residues. V lost 2 bases to trimming and J lost 5 bases; unmatched junction nucleotides: 12. Germline CDR1 reads MDHEN; CDR2 reads SYDVKM. The full variable domain, rest sourced from reference TRBV28 and TRBJ2-7, is DVKVTQSSRYLVKRTGEKVFLECVQDMDHENMFWYRQDPGLGLRLIYFSYDVKMKEKGDIPEGYSVSREKKERFSLILESASTNQTSMYLCASSLPVQGPPDEQYFGPGTRLTVT.

This clonotype was detected a few times. This chain uses TRBV28 with TRBJ2-4, with D possibly being TRBD2 (6 bases). V lost 1 base, J lost 3 bases, and 13 bases lay in between. CDR1 and CDR2 (germline): MDHEN, SYDVKM. This CDR3 region has 16 residues. CDR3 DNA: TGTGCCAGCAGTTTATCGGACGGGAGAGGCAAAAACATTCAGTACTTC. It encodes CASSLSDGRGKNIQYF.

This clonotype has at least ten counts. J is TRBJ2-3 and V is TRBV7-9; tentatively, D is TRBD1 (5 bases). This CDR3 comprises 15 residues. Germline V lookup: CDR1 SEHNR, CDR2 FQNEAQ (reference sequence). Trimming pared 2 bases from V and 5 bases from J, leaving 14 bases between. This chain's CDR3 is CASSLLTAIGDTQYF. As DNA, the CDR3 is TGTGCCAGCAGCTTACTGACAGCGATTGGAGATACGCAGTATTTT.

This clonotype was counted ten times or more. The chain joins TRBV3-1 to TRBJ2-5; TRBD2 agrees at 10 bases. V gave up 1 base and J gave up 5 bases; unmatched junction bases: 7. Germline V lookup: CDR1 LGHDT, CDR2 YNNKEL (reference sequence). The CDR3 spans 16 residues. The CDR3: CASSQVPSGGGETQYF. The CDR3 DNA reads as TGTGCCAGCAGCCAAGTCCCTAGCGGGGGCGGCGAGACCCAGTACTTC.